A selection of T cell receptor beta chains follows, all from one sample in a study of graft-versus-host responses after intestinal transplantation. Profiled with immunoSEQ multiplex PCR; TCRdb holds only in-frame clones, not every one. The sample holds tens of thousands of clones, around 77% seen once. The sample was ileum tissue, taken 12 days after intestinal transplant. Receptors originate from a human patient who received an intestinal transplant, so some T cells may come from the graft donor. The CDR3 runs from the conserved cysteine through the conserved F or W. Fields, in order: J gene, clone size, V gene, D gene, CDR3 protein, CDR3 DNA. D genes are given only for firm matches. Only some rows state a clone size, as once, few, many or a class for expanded clones.

j_call: TRBJ2-7; clone_size: .; v_call: TRBV7-9; d_call: .; cdr3_aa: CASSPPSGGYNYEQYF; cdr3_nt: TGTGCCAGCAGCCCACCCTCTGGAGGGTACAACTACGAGCAGTACTTC
j_call: TRBJ2-7; clone_size: .; v_call: TRBV5-1; d_call: TRBD2; cdr3_aa: CASSLASGGSLYEQYF; cdr3_nt: TGTGCCAGCAGCTTGGCATCGGGGGGATCTCTCTACGAGCAGTACTTC
j_call: TRBJ2-5; clone_size: .; v_call: TRBV20-1; d_call: .; cdr3_aa: CSATYQETQYF; cdr3_nt: TGCAGTGCTACTTACCAAGAGACCCAGTACTTC
j_call: TRBJ2-4; clone_size: once; v_call: TRBV7-9; d_call: .; cdr3_aa: CASSLGFRGGKNIQYF; cdr3_nt: TGTGCCAGCAGCTTAGGGTTCAGGGGCGGCAAAAACATTCAGTACTTC
j_call: TRBJ2-3; clone_size: .; v_call: TRBV4-1; d_call: TRBD2; cdr3_aa: CASSQVGAGGTDTQYF; cdr3_nt: TGCGCCAGCAGCCAAGTGGGAGCGGGAGGAACAGATACGCAGTATTTT
j_call: TRBJ2-5; clone_size: .; v_call: TRBV5-1; d_call: .; cdr3_aa: CASSGAPRETQYF; cdr3_nt: TGCGCCAGCAGCGGGGCCCCCCGGGAGACCCAGTACTTC
j_call: TRBJ1-5; clone_size: .; v_call: TRBV27; d_call: .; cdr3_aa: CASSLGQNQPQHF; cdr3_nt: TGTGCCAGCAGCCTCGGACAGAATCAGCCCCAGCATTTT
j_call: TRBJ2-1; clone_size: .; v_call: TRBV29-1; d_call: TRBD2; cdr3_aa: CSVVGMREHNEQFF; cdr3_nt: TGCAGCGTTGTTGGTATGCGGGAGCACAATGAGCAGTTCTTC
j_call: TRBJ2-2; clone_size: once; v_call: TRBV9; d_call: TRBD2; cdr3_aa: CASSLSPSGRENTGELFF; cdr3_nt: TGTGCCAGCAGCCTCAGTCCTAGCGGGAGAGAGAACACCGGGGAGCTGTTTTTT
j_call: TRBJ2-3; clone_size: .; v_call: TRBV7-6; d_call: TRBD2; cdr3_aa: CASSIPLLAGALGIGAQYF; cdr3_nt: TGTGCCAGCAGCATACCTTTACTAGCGGGGGCCCTCGGAATCGGGGCGCAGTATTTT
j_call: TRBJ2-7; clone_size: .; v_call: TRBV5-6; d_call: .; cdr3_aa: CASSSGPGTGYEQYF; cdr3_nt: TGTGCCAGCAGCTCCGGTCCCGGGACTGGCTACGAGCAGTACTTC
j_call: TRBJ1-2; clone_size: .; v_call: TRBV9; d_call: .; cdr3_aa: CASSVGGAYGYTF; cdr3_nt: TGTGCCAGCAGCGTGGGGGGGGCCTATGGCTACACCTTC
j_call: TRBJ2-3; clone_size: .; v_call: TRBV7-3; d_call: .; cdr3_aa: CASSLVGDTDTQYF; cdr3_nt: TGTGCCAGCAGCTTAGTAGGGGACACAGATACGCAGTATTTT
j_call: TRBJ1-2; clone_size: .; v_call: TRBV6-1; d_call: .; cdr3_aa: CASSEGQANWGGYTF; cdr3_nt: TGTGCCAGCAGTGAAGGACAGGCGAATTGGGGTGGCTACACCTTC
j_call: TRBJ2-3; clone_size: few; v_call: TRBV7-8; d_call: TRBD2; cdr3_aa: CASSLTSGDRNTQYF; cdr3_nt: TGTGCCAGCAGCCTGACTAGCGGGGATCGGAATACGCAGTATTTT
j_call: TRBJ1-2; clone_size: once; v_call: TRBV7-9; d_call: .; cdr3_aa: CASSHILGGDGYTF; cdr3_nt: TGTGCCAGCAGCCACATCCTAGGGGGGGATGGCTACACCTTC
j_call: TRBJ1-2; clone_size: .; v_call: TRBV6-1; d_call: TRBD1; cdr3_aa: CASSEAGTGASCTF; cdr3_nt: TGTGCCAGCAGTGAAGCGGGGACAGGGGCGAGTTGTACCTTC
j_call: TRBJ2-2; clone_size: .; v_call: TRBV19; d_call: TRBD1; cdr3_aa: CASSRERTGGFTGELFF; cdr3_nt: TGTGCCAGTAGTAGGGAAAGGACAGGGGGTTTCACCGGGGAGCTGTTTTTT
j_call: TRBJ2-7; clone_size: few; v_call: TRBV10-3; d_call: TRBD1; cdr3_aa: CAISEAPGGFDEQYF; cdr3_nt: TGTGCCATCAGTGAGGCTCCAGGGGGCTTCGACGAGCAGTACTTC
j_call: TRBJ1-1; clone_size: .; v_call: TRBV2; d_call: .; cdr3_aa: CASSSGVMNTEAFF; cdr3_nt: TGTGCCAGCAGTTCAGGGGTTATGAACACTGAAGCTTTCTTT
j_call: TRBJ2-1; clone_size: .; v_call: TRBV18; d_call: .; cdr3_aa: CASSPPSPYNEQFF; cdr3_nt: TGTGCCAGCTCACCACCGTCTCCTTACAATGAGCAGTTCTTC
j_call: TRBJ2-1; clone_size: .; v_call: TRBV9; d_call: .; cdr3_aa: CASSVANSYNEQFF; cdr3_nt: TGTGCCAGCAGCGTAGCTAACTCCTACAATGAGCAGTTCTTC
j_call: TRBJ2-7; clone_size: .; v_call: TRBV6-5; d_call: .; cdr3_aa: CASSPILEQYF; cdr3_nt: TGTGCCAGCAGTCCAATACTGGAGCAGTACTTC
j_call: TRBJ2-7; clone_size: .; v_call: TRBV7-9; d_call: TRBD2; cdr3_aa: CASSSQTSGGSYEQYF; cdr3_nt: TGTGCCAGCAGCTCCCAAACTAGCGGGGGGTCCTACGAGCAGTACTTC
j_call: TRBJ2-7; clone_size: .; v_call: TRBV13; d_call: .; cdr3_aa: CASSPKLGYEQYF; cdr3_nt: TGTGCCAGCAGCCCCAAACTAGGCTACGAGCAGTACTTC
j_call: TRBJ2-1; clone_size: .; v_call: TRBV7-2; d_call: .; cdr3_aa: CASSLAPTSSQFF; cdr3_nt: TGTGCCAGCAGCTTAGCGCCAACTAGTTCCCAGTTCTTC
j_call: TRBJ2-7; clone_size: .; v_call: TRBV6-6; d_call: .; cdr3_aa: CASRPDAGRAYEQYF; cdr3_nt: TGTGCCAGCAGGCCCGACGCGGGCAGAGCCTACGAGCAGTACTTC
j_call: TRBJ2-7; clone_size: once; v_call: TRBV6-6; d_call: TRBD1; cdr3_aa: CASSYLRQGANEQYF; cdr3_nt: TGTGCCAGCAGCTATCTCCGACAGGGGGCAAACGAGCAGTACTTC
j_call: TRBJ1-1; clone_size: .; v_call: TRBV18; d_call: TRBD1; cdr3_aa: CASSQRQGMNTEAFF; cdr3_nt: TGTGCCAGCTCACAAAGACAGGGTATGAACACTGAAGCTTTCTTT
j_call: TRBJ1-3; clone_size: .; v_call: TRBV7-9; d_call: .; cdr3_aa: CASSAPRPGLYGNTIYF; cdr3_nt: TGTGCCAGCAGCGCCCCTCGGCCGGGACTATACGGAAACACCATATATTTT
j_call: TRBJ2-7; clone_size: .; v_call: TRBV12-1; d_call: .; cdr3_aa: CASSALAGDHSYEQYF; cdr3_nt: TGTGCCAGCAGCGCCCTTGCGGGGGACCACTCCTACGAGCAGTACTTC
j_call: TRBJ2-5; clone_size: .; v_call: TRBV11-2; d_call: TRBD2; cdr3_aa: CASSLGGTSGRGETQYF; cdr3_nt: TGTGCCAGCAGCTTAGGGGGGACTAGCGGGAGGGGAGAGACCCAGTACTTC
j_call: TRBJ2-5; clone_size: .; v_call: TRBV13; d_call: .; cdr3_aa: CASSEQGQETQYF; cdr3_nt: TGTGCCAGCAGCGAACAGGGCCAAGAGACCCAGTACTTC
j_call: TRBJ1-3; clone_size: .; v_call: TRBV6-1; d_call: .; cdr3_aa: CASRARGGTGNTIYF; cdr3_nt: TGTGCCAGCAGGGCTCGGGGGGGAACTGGAAACACCATATATTTT
j_call: TRBJ2-5; clone_size: .; v_call: TRBV19; d_call: TRBD1; cdr3_aa: CASSLTGLETQYF; cdr3_nt: TGTGCCAGTAGCCTGACAGGGCTAGAGACCCAGTACTTC
j_call: TRBJ2-1; clone_size: .; v_call: TRBV18; d_call: .; cdr3_aa: CASSPQGGDEQFF; cdr3_nt: TGTGCCAGCTCACCTCAAGGGGGGGATGAGCAGTTCTTC
j_call: TRBJ2-7; clone_size: .; v_call: TRBV18; d_call: .; cdr3_aa: CASSPRDTLGYEQYF; cdr3_nt: TGTGCCAGCTCGCCCCGGGACACCCTTGGCTACGAGCAGTACTTC
j_call: TRBJ2-1; clone_size: once; v_call: TRBV15; d_call: TRBD2; cdr3_aa: CATSREIGLAGEDEQFF; cdr3_nt: TGTGCCACCAGCAGAGAGATAGGACTAGCGGGAGAGGACGAGCAGTTCTTC
j_call: TRBJ1-5; clone_size: .; v_call: TRBV19; d_call: .; cdr3_aa: CASSIGGRQPQHF; cdr3_nt: TGTGCCAGTAGTATCGGCGGGAGACAGCCCCAGCATTTT
j_call: TRBJ2-5; clone_size: .; v_call: TRBV5-1; d_call: TRBD2; cdr3_aa: CASSGGLAGGRETQYF; cdr3_nt: TGCGCCAGCAGCGGGGGACTAGCGGGGGGCCGGGAGACCCAGTACTTC
j_call: TRBJ1-6; clone_size: .; v_call: TRBV6-5; d_call: .; cdr3_aa: CASRNGVGSPLHF; cdr3_nt: TGTGCCAGCAGAAACGGGGTTGGGTCACCCCTCCACTTT
j_call: TRBJ1-5; clone_size: once; v_call: TRBV15; d_call: .; cdr3_aa: CATSRDRGQPQHF; cdr3_nt: TGTGCCACCAGCAGAGATAGAGGGCAGCCCCAGCATTTT
j_call: TRBJ2-3; clone_size: .; v_call: TRBV4-1; d_call: TRBD2; cdr3_aa: CASSPGTSGGTDTQYF; cdr3_nt: TGCGCCAGCAGCCCCGGGACTAGCGGAGGAACAGATACGCAGTATTTT
j_call: TRBJ1-5; clone_size: once; v_call: TRBV19; d_call: .; cdr3_aa: CASHPSGSYSNQPQHF; cdr3_nt: TGTGCCAGTCATCCCTCGGGGAGTTATAGCAATCAGCCCCAGCATTTT
j_call: TRBJ2-3; clone_size: .; v_call: TRBV21-1; d_call: .; cdr3_aa: CASSKDTAGADTQYF; cdr3_nt: TGTGCCAGCAGCAAGGACACCGCAGGGGCAGATACGCAGTATTTT
j_call: TRBJ2-7; clone_size: once; v_call: TRBV6-5; d_call: TRBD2; cdr3_aa: CASMRDYHYEQYF; cdr3_nt: TGTGCCAGCATGCGGGACTATCACTACGAGCAGTACTTC
j_call: TRBJ1-2; clone_size: .; v_call: TRBV6-1; d_call: .; cdr3_aa: CASSARENYGYTF; cdr3_nt: TGTGCCAGCAGTGCGCGGGAGAACTATGGCTACACCTTC
j_call: TRBJ2-5; clone_size: .; v_call: TRBV5-5; d_call: TRBD2; cdr3_aa: CASSRQVGGGAAQYF; cdr3_nt: TGTGCCAGCAGCCGCCAGGTGGGCGGGGGGGCGGCCCAGTACTTC
j_call: TRBJ1-6; clone_size: .; v_call: TRBV6-6; d_call: .; cdr3_aa: CASSYSEGGTPLHF; cdr3_nt: TGTGCCAGCAGTTACTCGGAGGGTGGGACACCCCTCCACTTT
j_call: TRBJ2-2; clone_size: .; v_call: TRBV5-1; d_call: .; cdr3_aa: CASSPMGSVVTGELFF; cdr3_nt: TGCGCCAGCAGCCCCATGGGTAGCGTCGTCACCGGGGAGCTGTTTTTT
j_call: TRBJ1-3; clone_size: .; v_call: TRBV25-1; d_call: .; cdr3_aa: CASSAYLDGGNTIYF; cdr3_nt: TGTGCCAGCAGTGCGTATCTAGACGGTGGAAACACCATATATTTT
j_call: TRBJ2-5; clone_size: .; v_call: TRBV11-1; d_call: .; cdr3_aa: CASSLLPSIETQYF; cdr3_nt: TGTGCCAGCAGCTTACTACCTAGCATAGAGACCCAGTACTTC
j_call: TRBJ1-5; clone_size: once; v_call: TRBV19; d_call: .; cdr3_aa: CASSKRWGHLYSNQPQHF; cdr3_nt: TGTGCCAGTAGTAAACGGTGGGGACACTTGTATAGCAATCAGCCCCAGCATTTT
j_call: TRBJ2-5; clone_size: .; v_call: TRBV11-3; d_call: TRBD1; cdr3_aa: CASSRDRGETQYF; cdr3_nt: TGTGCCAGCAGCCGAGACAGGGGAGAGACCCAGTACTTC